A single sample gave rise to the 23 T cell receptor beta chains below, sequenced in a study of blood T cell repertoires in COVID-19. Libraries were prepared by immunoSEQ multiplex PCR; TCRdb keeps only in-frame clonotypes and omits some of them. The table has almost 80,000 clones, about nine tenths seen once. Sequencing was done on a sample of peripheral blood. The receptors here all came from a woman aged 80 or over with acute or convalescent COVID-19.

This chain connects TRBV19 to TRBJ1-4, with 8 bases lining up with TRBD1. The CDR3 consists of 15 residues. With 9 bases clipped from V and 5 bases from J, the junction kept 11 bases outside the gene matches. Germline lookup yields CDR1 LNHDA and CDR2 SQIVND (reference sequence). Here the CDR3 reads CASNPLGQENEKLFF. The CDR3 bases are TGTGCCAGCAACCCATTGGGACAGGAAAATGAAAAACTGTTTTTT.

The chain joins TRBV19 to TRBJ1-4, with 10 bases identical to TRBD1. The CDR3 consists of 14 residues. Germline V gene sequence: CDR1 LNHDA, CDR2 SQIVND (reference sequence). V shed 6 bases, J shed 8 bases, and the junction held 6 bases outside the gene matches. Written as DNA, the CDR3 is TGTGCCAGTAGCTTTCGGGGACAGGGGGAAAAACTGTTTTTT. Protein: CASSFRGQGEKLFF.

This chain joins TRBV5-6 and TRBJ2-3; D is perhaps TRBD1 (6 bases). The CDR3 length is 16 residues. Looked up from germline, CDR1 is SGHDT and CDR2 is YYEEEE. The V end was cut by 3 bases, the J end by 3 bases, with 17 bases between. CDR3 region: CASSSIDRRTTDTQYF. The CDR3 coding sequence is TGTGCCAGCAGCTCTATTGACAGGCGAACAACAGATACGCAGTATTTT.

The chain carries TRBV28 and TRBJ2-7, with 10 positions matching TRBD1. This CDR3 region has 16 residues. After removal of 4 bases from V and 6 bases from J, the junction contained 12 bases not matched to a gene. The V gene's germline CDR1 is MDHEN and CDR2 SYDVKM. This CDR3 is CASSSRSTGGQSEQYF. The CDR3 DNA reads as TGTGCCAGCAGTTCCCGCTCGACAGGGGGCCAATCCGAGCAGTACTTC.

This clone was recorded once. The gene calls are TRBV6-2 or TRBV6-3 and TRBJ2-2; 11 bases fit TRBD2. J was trimmed by 7 bases and V by 5 bases; bases with no gene match: 9. Germline V gene sequence: CDR1 MNHEY, CDR2 SVGEGT. The length of the CDR3 is 16 residues. This chain's CDR3 is CASSIAGGPRIGELFF. CDR3 in DNA: TGTGCCAGCAGTATAGCGGGGGGGCCTCGGATCGGGGAGCTGTTTTTT.

This clone has just one count. CDR3 nucleotides: TGTGCCAGCAGTGATAGATCCCCTAGCACAGATACGCAGTATTTT. Amino acids: CASSDRSPSTDTQYF. The chain is built from TRBV2 and TRBJ2-3; D not resolved. The CDR3 loop spans 15 amino acids. Germline CDR1 reads SNHLY; CDR2 reads FYNNEI. V was clipped by 3 bases and J by 0 bases, with 10 bases between them.

In its sample, this clone was seen once. The CDR3: CASVGYGQLAGELFF. CDR3 DNA: TGTGCCAGCGTGGGATACGGACAGCTAGCCGGGGAGCTGTTTTTT. The J gene is TRBJ2-2, the V gene TRBV6-5; D is perhaps TRBD1 (6 bases). The V end lost 8 bases, the J end lost 6 bases, and 19 bases lay between the germline ends. Germline V gene lookup returns CDR1 MNHEY and CDR2 SVGAGI. The CDR3 is made up of 15 amino acids.

By share, this clone ranks as medium-sized. The chain uses TRBV11-2 and TRBJ2-7, with 7 bases matching TRBD2. The germline CDR1 and CDR2 sequences are SGHAT and FQNNGV. The CDR3 covers 15 residues. Germline trimming cut 0 bases from V and 5 bases from J; bases unmatched to any gene: 7. CDR3 region: CASSLESLAVHEQYF. The CDR3 DNA sequence: TGTGCCAGCAGCTTAGAGTCGCTAGCGGTCCACGAGCAGTACTTC.

The rearrangement links TRBV2 to TRBJ1-2; D gene unclear. V was shortened by 5 bases and J by 4 bases, with 11 bases between the two germline ends. This CDR3 comprises 13 residues. Germline assignment: CDR1 SNHLY and CDR2 FYNNEI. The chain's CDR3 is CASSSLGTYGYTF. Here the CDR3 DNA reads TGTGCCAGCAGTTCACTGGGCACCTATGGCTACACCTTC.

The V call is TRBV10-2, the J call TRBJ1-2; tentative D call: TRBD1 (6 bases). The length of the CDR3 is 15 residues. Per the germline V gene, CDR1 is WSHSY and CDR2 is SAAADI. Trimming cost V 0 bases and J 4 bases, with 12 bases left between them. The CDR3 DNA follows: TGCGCCAGCAGTGAGTCGAATAGGGGGAGCTATGGCTACACCTTC. Encoded protein: CASSESNRGSYGYTF.

This clone was counted a few times. This sequence joins TRBV11-2 and TRBJ2-2, with D tentatively TRBD1 (5 bases). The ends were cut back, 5 bases at V and 6 bases at J, with 13 bases in the middle. The V gene's germline CDR1 is SGHAT and CDR2 FQNNGV. The CDR3 loop spans 14 amino acids. The CDR3 is CASSPTVFPGELFF. The CDR3 nucleotides are TGTGCCAGCAGCCCGACAGTGTTCCCCGGGGAGCTGTTTTTT.

The chain links TRBV9 to TRBJ1-1; D unresolved. The germline V gene has CDR1 SGDLS and CDR2 YYNGEE. V gave up 0 bases and J gave up 1 base, with 10 bases separating them. CDR3 size: 15 residues. CDR3 amino acids: CASSVEPGRNTEAFF. In nucleotides, the CDR3 is TGTGCCAGCAGCGTAGAGCCAGGAAGGAACACTGAAGCTTTCTTT. Based on the CDR3 plus reference TRBV9 and TRBJ1-1, the full variable domain is DSGVTQTPKHLITATGQRVTLRCSPRSGDLSVYWYQQSLDQGLQFLIQYYNGEERAKGNILERFSAQQFPDLHSELNLSSLELGDSALYFCASSVEPGRNTEAFFGQGTRLTVV.

CDR3 protein: CASSQGTYSNQPQHF. For the CDR3, the DNA is TGTGCCAGTAGTCAGGGGACGTATAGCAATCAGCCCCAGCATTTT. This chain connects TRBV19 to TRBJ1-5, with D maybe TRBD1 (6 bases). Per the germline V gene, CDR1 is LNHDA and CDR2 is SQIVND (reference sequence). The CDR3 sequence is 15 residues long. Trimming shortened V by 5 bases and J by 0 bases, and 11 bases separated the two germline ends.

The genes are TRBV15 and TRBJ2-1, with TRBD1 matching 7 bases. The junction had 6 bases not matched to a gene; V was cut back by 2 bases and J by 5 bases. This CDR3 has 15 residues. CDR1 LNHNV and CDR2 YYDKDF come from the germline V gene (reference sequence). CDR3 sequence (DNA): TGTGCCACCAGCAGACCCGGGACAGCCGACAATGAGCAGTTCTTC. This sequence encodes CATSRPGTADNEQFF.

The chain has TRBV7-9 and TRBJ1-3; no clear D gene. Trimming left V 4 bases short and J 4 bases short, with 5 bases between. The CDR3 loop spans 12 amino acids. Germline V gene data show CDR1 as SEHNR and CDR2 as FQNEAQ (reference sequence). CDR3 residues: CASSSLGNTIYF. CDR3 DNA sequence: TGTGCCAGCAGCTCACTGGGAAACACCATATATTTT.

The rearrangement links TRBV18 to TRBJ1-1; 7 nucleotides line up with TRBD1. The ends lost 0 bases at V and 0 bases at J; junction bases unmatched: 7. In germline, CDR1 is KGHSH, CDR2 LQKENI. The CDR3 has 17 residues. The CDR3 region is CASSPPGQLRMNTEAFF. CDR3 in DNA: TGTGCCAGCTCACCACCGGGACAGCTTCGTATGAACACTGAAGCTTTCTTT.

The V and J genes are TRBV7-9 and TRBJ2-5, with D possibly matching TRBD1 (5 bases). Trimming shortened V by 3 bases and J by 5 bases, and 7 bases separated the two germline ends. The CDR3 spans 12 residues. Germline loops: CDR1 SEHNR, CDR2 FQNEAQ (reference sequence). The chain's CDR3 is CASSFQGETQYF. Here the CDR3 DNA reads TGTGCCAGCAGCTTCCAGGGTGAGACCCAGTACTTC.

V is TRBV19 and J is TRBJ1-3, with TRBD1 matching over 10 bases. This CDR3 region has 16 residues. The V gene end was trimmed by 5 bases and the J gene end by 0 bases; junction bases not matched to a gene: 4. Germline CDR1 is LNHDA and CDR2 is SQIVND (reference sequence). The CDR3 sequence: CASSRRDRGSGNTIYF. In nucleotides, the CDR3 is TGTGCCAGTAGTCGGCGGGACAGGGGCTCTGGAAACACCATATATTTT.

The chain recombines TRBV28 with TRBJ1-2, with D tentatively TRBD1 (5 bases). This CDR3 region has 16 residues. Germline V gene sequence: CDR1 MDHEN, CDR2 SYDVKM. The ends were cut back, 6 bases at V and 4 bases at J, with 21 bases in the middle. CDR3 region: CASRPPAGARLYGYTF. DNA of the CDR3: TGTGCCAGCAGACCTCCTGCTGGGGCGCGCCTCTATGGCTACACCTTC.

For the CDR3, the DNA is TGTGCCAGCAGCCAAGATCCAGGGTTTATGAACACTGAAGCTTTCTTT. Its translation is CASSQDPGFMNTEAFF. The rearrangement links TRBV3-1 (or the pseudogene TRBV3-2) to TRBJ1-1, with D perhaps TRBD1 (5 bases). This CDR3 comprises 16 residues. Looked up from germline, CDR1 is LGHDT and CDR2 is YNNKEL (reference sequence). V lost 0 bases, J lost 0 bases, and 11 bases lay in between.

This chain uses TRBV4-1 with TRBJ1-3, with no clear D. The V gene's germline CDR1 is MGHRA and CDR2 YSYEKL. V was clipped by 0 bases and J by 0 bases, with 12 bases between them. The CDR3 length is 17 residues. CDR3 bases: TGCGCCAGCAGCCAAGAGAGTCCCGCGCTCTCTGGAAACACCATATATTTT. This encodes CASSQESPALSGNTIYF.

The gene calls are TRBV28 and TRBJ2-2; D may be TRBD2 (6 bases). Trimming took off 8 bases at V and 3 bases at J, with 13 bases between the two ends. Germline V gene sequence: CDR1 MDHEN, CDR2 SYDVKM. The CDR3 length is 14 residues. CDR3 amino acids: CASSSPGDTGELFF. The CDR3, as DNA: TGTGCCAGCTCCTCACCGGGAGACACCGGGGAGCTGTTTTTT. Looking up the rest from reference TRBV28 and TRBJ2-2 gives the full variable domain: DVKVTQSSRYLVKRTGEKVFLECVQDMDHENMFWYRQDPGLGLRLIYFSYDVKMKEKGDIPEGYSVSREKKERFSLILESASTNQTSMYLCASSSPGDTGELFFGEGSRLTVL.

This chain connects TRBV6-5 to TRBJ2-1; D perhaps matches TRBD2 (6 bases). With 4 bases removed from V and 11 bases from J, the gap between germline ends came to 12 bases. This CDR3 contains 12 residues. CDR1 is MNHEY, CDR2 SVGAGI, per germline. CDR3 region: CASSWDSRKQFF. In DNA, the CDR3 is TGTGCCAGCAGTTGGGACTCCAGGAAGCAGTTCTTC.